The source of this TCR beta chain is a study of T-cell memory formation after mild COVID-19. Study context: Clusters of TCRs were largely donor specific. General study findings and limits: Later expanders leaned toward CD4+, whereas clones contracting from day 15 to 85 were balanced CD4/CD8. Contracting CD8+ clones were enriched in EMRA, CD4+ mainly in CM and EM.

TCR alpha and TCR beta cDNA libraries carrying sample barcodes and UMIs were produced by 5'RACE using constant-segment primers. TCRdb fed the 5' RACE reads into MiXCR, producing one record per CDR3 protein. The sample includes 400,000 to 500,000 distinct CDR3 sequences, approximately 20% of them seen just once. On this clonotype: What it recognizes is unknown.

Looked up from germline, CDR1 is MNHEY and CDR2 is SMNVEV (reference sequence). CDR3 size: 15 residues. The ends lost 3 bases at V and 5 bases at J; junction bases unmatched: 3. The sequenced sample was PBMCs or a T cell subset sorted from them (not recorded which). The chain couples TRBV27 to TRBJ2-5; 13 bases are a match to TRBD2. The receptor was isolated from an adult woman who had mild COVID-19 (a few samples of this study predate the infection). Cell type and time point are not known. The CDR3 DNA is TGTGCCAGCAGTTTGGGGACTAGCGGGATGGAGACCCAGTACTTC. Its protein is CASSLGTSGMETQYF.